The TCR beta chain under discussion was sequenced for a study of blood T cell repertoires in COVID-19. Measured with immunoSEQ multiplex PCR; TCRdb has only the in-frame clones, and not every one. The sample yields roughly 230,000 clones, approximately 89% seen once. Trimming shortened V by 6 bases and J by 5 bases, and 10 bases separated the two germline ends. This CDR3 is built from 13 residues. The germline CDR1 and CDR2 sequences are MNHEY and SVGEGT. The chain recombines TRBV6-2 or TRBV6-3 with TRBJ2-2, with D possibly being TRBD1 (5 bases). The sequenced sample was peripheral blood. The receptor's source is a woman in her forties who had recovered from COVID-19. The CDR3 DNA follows: TGTGCCAGCAGCAACCAGGGAACCGGGGAGCTGTTTTTT. Amino acid sequence: CASSNQGTGELFF.